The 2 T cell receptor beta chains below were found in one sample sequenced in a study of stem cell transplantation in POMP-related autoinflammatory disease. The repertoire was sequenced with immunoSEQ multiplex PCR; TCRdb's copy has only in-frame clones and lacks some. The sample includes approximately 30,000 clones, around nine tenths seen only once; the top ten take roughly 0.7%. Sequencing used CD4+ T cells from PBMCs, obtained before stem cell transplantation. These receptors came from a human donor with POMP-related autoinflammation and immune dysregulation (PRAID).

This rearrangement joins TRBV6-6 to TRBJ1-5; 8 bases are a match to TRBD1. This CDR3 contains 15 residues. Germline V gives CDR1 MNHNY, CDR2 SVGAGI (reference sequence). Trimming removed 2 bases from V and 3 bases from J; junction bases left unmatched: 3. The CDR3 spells CASSYDRGSNQPQHF. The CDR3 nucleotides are TGTGCCAGCAGTTACGACAGGGGCTCCAATCAGCCCCAGCATTTT.

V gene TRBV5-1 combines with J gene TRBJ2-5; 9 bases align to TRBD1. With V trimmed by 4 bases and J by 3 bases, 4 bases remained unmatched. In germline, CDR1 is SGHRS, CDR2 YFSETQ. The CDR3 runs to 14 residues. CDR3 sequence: CASSPRQGEETQYF. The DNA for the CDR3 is TGCGCCAGCAGCCCCCGACAGGGGGAAGAGACCCAGTACTTC.